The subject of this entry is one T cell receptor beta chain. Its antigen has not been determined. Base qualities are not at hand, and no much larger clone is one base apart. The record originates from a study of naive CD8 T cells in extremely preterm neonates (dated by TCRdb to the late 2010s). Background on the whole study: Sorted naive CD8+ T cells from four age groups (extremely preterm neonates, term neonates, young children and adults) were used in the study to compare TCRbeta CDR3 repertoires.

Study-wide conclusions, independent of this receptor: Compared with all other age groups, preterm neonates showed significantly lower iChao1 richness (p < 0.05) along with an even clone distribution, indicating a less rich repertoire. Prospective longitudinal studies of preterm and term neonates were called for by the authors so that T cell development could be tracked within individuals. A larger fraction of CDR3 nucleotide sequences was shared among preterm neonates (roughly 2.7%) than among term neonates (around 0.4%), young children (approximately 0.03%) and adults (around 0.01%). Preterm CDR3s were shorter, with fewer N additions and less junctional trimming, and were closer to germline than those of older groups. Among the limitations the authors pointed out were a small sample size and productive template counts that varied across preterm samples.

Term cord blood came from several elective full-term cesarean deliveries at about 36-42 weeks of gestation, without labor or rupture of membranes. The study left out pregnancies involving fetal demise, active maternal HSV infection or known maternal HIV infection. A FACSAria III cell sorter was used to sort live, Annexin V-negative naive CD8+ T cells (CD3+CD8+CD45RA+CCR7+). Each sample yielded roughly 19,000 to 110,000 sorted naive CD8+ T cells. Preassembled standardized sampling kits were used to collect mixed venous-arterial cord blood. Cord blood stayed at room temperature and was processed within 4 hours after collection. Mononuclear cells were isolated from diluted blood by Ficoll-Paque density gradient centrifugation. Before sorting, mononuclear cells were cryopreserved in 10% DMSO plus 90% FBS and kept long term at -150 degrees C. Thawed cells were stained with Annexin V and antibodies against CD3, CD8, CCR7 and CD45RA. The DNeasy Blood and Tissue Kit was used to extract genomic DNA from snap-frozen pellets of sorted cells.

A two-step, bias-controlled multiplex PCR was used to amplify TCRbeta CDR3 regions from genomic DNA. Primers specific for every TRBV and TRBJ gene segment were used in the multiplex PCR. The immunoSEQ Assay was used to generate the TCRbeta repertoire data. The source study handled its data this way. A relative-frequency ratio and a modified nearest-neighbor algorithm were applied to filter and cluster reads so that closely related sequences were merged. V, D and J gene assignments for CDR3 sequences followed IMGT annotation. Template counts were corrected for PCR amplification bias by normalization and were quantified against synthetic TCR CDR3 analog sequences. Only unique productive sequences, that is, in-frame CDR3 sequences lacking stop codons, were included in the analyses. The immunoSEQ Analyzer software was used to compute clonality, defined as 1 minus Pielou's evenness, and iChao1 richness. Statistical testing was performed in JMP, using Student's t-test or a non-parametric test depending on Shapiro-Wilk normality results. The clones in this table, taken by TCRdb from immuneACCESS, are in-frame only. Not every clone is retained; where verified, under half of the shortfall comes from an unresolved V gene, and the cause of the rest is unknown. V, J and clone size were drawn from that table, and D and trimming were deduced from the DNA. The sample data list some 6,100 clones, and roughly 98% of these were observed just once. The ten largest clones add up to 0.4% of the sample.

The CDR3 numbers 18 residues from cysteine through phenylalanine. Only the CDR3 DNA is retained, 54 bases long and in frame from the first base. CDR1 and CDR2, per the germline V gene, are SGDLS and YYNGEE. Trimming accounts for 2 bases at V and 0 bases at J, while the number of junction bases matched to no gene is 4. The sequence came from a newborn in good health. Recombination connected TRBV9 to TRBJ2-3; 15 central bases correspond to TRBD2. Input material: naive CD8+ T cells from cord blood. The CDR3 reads CASSVGLAGGPSTDTQYF. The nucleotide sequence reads TGTGCCAGCAGCGTCGGACTAGCGGGAGGGCCTAGCACAGATACGCAGTATTTT.